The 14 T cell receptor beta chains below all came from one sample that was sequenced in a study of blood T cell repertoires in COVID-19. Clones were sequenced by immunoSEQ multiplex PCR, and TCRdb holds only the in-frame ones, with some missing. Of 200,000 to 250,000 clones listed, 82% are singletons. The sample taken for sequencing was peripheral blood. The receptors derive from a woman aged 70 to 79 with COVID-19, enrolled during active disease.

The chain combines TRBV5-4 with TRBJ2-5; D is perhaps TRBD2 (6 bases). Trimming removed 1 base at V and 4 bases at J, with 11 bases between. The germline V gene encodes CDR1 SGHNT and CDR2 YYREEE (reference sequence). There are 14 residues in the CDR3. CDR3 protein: CASSLQTSRETQYF. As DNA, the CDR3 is TGTGCCAGCAGCTTGCAAACTAGCCGAGAGACCCAGTACTTC.

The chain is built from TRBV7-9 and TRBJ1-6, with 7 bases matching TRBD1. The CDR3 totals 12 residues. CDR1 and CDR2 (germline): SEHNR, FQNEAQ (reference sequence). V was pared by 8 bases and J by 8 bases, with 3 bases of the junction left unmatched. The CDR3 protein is CASGQDYSPLHF. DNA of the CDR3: TGTGCCAGCGGACAGGATTATTCACCCCTCCACTTT.

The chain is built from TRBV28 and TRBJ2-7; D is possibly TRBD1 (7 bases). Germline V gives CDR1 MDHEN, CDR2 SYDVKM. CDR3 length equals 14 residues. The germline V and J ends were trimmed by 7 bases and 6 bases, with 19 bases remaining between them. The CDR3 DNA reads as TGTGCCAGCACTTGGGCCTCAGGGGGGCTCGAGCAGTACTTC. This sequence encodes CASTWASGGLEQYF.

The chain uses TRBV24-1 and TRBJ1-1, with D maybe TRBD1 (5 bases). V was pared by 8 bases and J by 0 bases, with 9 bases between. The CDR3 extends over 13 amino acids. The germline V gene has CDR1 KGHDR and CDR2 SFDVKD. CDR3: CATKSGLNTEAFF. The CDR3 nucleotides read TGTGCCACCAAGTCAGGGTTGAACACTGAAGCTTTCTTT.

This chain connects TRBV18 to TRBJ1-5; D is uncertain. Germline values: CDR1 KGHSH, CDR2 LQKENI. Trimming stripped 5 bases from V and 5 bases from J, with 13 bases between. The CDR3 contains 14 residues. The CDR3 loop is CASSSANGDQPQHF. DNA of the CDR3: TGTGCCAGCTCATCGGCCAACGGGGATCAGCCCCAGCATTTT.

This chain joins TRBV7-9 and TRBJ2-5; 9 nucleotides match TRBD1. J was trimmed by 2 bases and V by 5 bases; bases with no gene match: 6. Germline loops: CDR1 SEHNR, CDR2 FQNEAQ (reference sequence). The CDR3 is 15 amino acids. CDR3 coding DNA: TGTGCCAGCAGCGTCACAGGGGGCGGGCAAGAGACCCAGTACTTC. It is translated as CASSVTGGGQETQYF.

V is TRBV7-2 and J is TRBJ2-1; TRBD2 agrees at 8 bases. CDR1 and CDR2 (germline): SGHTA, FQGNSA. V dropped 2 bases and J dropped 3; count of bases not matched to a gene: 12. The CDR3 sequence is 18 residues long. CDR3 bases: TGTGCCAGCAGCTTACCGGTTTTGGCGGGAGGTTTCTACAATGAGCAGTTCTTC. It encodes CASSLPVLAGGFYNEQFF.

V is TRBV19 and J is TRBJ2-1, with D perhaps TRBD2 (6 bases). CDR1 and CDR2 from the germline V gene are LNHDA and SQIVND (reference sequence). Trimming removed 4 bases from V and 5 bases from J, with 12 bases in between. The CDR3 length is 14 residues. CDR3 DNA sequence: TGTGCCAGTAGTACCCCCGGGAGAAACAATGAGCAGTTCTTC. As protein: CASSTPGRNNEQFF.

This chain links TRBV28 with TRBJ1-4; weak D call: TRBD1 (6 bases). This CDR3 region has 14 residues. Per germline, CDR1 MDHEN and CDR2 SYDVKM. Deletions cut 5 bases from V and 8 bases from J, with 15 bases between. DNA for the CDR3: TGTGCCAGCAGTCCTGGGACATACCAAGAAAAACTGTTTTTT. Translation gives CASSPGTYQEKLFF.

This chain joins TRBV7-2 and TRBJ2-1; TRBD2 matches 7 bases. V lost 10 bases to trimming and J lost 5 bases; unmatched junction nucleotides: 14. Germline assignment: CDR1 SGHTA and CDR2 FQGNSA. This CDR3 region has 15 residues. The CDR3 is CATVTGGGPHNEQFF. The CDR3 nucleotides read TGTGCCACCGTCACTGGCGGGGGACCCCACAATGAGCAGTTCTTC.

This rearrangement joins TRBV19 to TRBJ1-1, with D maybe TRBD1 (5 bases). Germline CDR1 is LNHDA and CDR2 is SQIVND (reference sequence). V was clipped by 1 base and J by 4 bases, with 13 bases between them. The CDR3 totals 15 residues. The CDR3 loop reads CASSIGLGAGTEAFF. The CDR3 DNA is TGTGCCAGTAGTATAGGTCTAGGGGCTGGCACTGAAGCTTTCTTT.

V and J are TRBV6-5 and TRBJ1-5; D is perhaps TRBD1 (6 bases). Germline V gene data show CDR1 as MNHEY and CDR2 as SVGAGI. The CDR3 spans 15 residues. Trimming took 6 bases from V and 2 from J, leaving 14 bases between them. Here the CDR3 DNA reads TGTGCCAGCAGACTCGGGGGGCCGGGCAATCAGCCCCAGCATTTT. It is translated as CASRLGGPGNQPQHF.

The CDR3 nucleotides are TGTGCCAGTAGTAGTCCGGGACAGGGACTCTACGAGCAGTACTTC. This gives the protein CASSSPGQGLYEQYF. V is TRBV19 and J is TRBJ2-7; TRBD1 matches 9 bases. This CDR3 spans 15 amino acids. Germline V CDR1 and CDR2: LNHDA, SQIVND (reference sequence). Losses at the gene ends were 4 bases for V and 3 bases for J; bases not matched to a gene: 7.

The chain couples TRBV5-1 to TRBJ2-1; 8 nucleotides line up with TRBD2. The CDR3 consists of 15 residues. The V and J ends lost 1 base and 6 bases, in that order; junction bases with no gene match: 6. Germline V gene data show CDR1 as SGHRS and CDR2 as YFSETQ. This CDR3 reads CASSLRRGVANEQFF. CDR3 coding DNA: TGCGCCAGCAGCTTGCGGCGGGGGGTTGCCAATGAGCAGTTCTTC.